Each of the 24 T cell receptor beta chains below was sequenced from the same sample in a study of T cells after yellow fever vaccination. TCRdb called the 5' RACE reads again in MiXCR, with one record for every CDR3 protein. The data show about 350,000 distinct CDR3 sequences, with around 10% seen just once and about 17% held by the top ten. The sequenced sample was PBMCs, obtained on the day of the first yellow fever vaccination. The origin of the receptors is a man younger than 30 who received the YFV17D yellow fever vaccine.

The chain combines TRBV5-4 with TRBJ2-5; D may be TRBD2 (5 bases). V shed 4 bases and J shed 1 base, with 11 bases lying between them. The CDR3 spans 14 residues. Germline lookup yields CDR1 SGHNT and CDR2 YYREEE (reference sequence). Written as DNA, the CDR3 is TGTGCCAGCAGCCTACCGGGATTCCAAGAGACCCAGTACTTC. Translated, it gives CASSLPGFQETQYF.

The V call is TRBV6-2 or TRBV6-3, the J call TRBJ2-7; D uncertain. The germline gives CDR1 MNHEY, CDR2 SVGEGT. The CDR3 loop spans 12 amino acids. Trimming removed 6 bases at V and 7 bases at J, with 13 bases between. The CDR3, as DNA: TGTGCCAGCAGAGAGAGGTGGCAGGAGCAGTACGTC. Amino acid sequence: CASRERWQEQYV.

This sequence joins TRBV12-3 or TRBV12-4 and TRBJ1-5; 7 bases match TRBD1. J lost 0 bases, V lost 1 base, and 6 bases had no gene match. The CDR3 spans 17 residues. CDR3 protein: CASSLGQGQYSNQPQHF. As DNA, the CDR3 is TGTGCCAGCAGTTTAGGTCAGGGACAGTATAGCAATCAGCCCCAGCATTTT.

This CDR3 reads CASSLGTDTEAFF. CDR3 bases: TGTGCCAGCAGTTTAGGTACGGACACTGAAGCTTTCTTT. The J gene is TRBJ1-1, the V gene TRBV12-3 or TRBV12-4; D is ambiguous. This CDR3 is built from 13 residues. Trimming left V 1 base short and J 3 bases short, with 6 bases between.

The V gene is TRBV6-4, the J gene TRBJ2-2, with 7 bases matching TRBD2. Germline loops: CDR1 MRHNA, CDR2 SNTAGT. V gave up 3 bases and J gave up 3 bases; unmatched junction bases: 4. The CDR3 extends over 15 amino acids. Here the CDR3 reads CASSEGGIDTGELFF. CDR3 DNA sequence: TGTGCCAGCAGTGAGGGGGGGATAGACACCGGGGAGCTGTTTTTT.

In this sample, this clonotype turned up a few times. The chain combines TRBV20-1 with TRBJ1-5; no definite D call. The CDR3 is 11 residues long. V lost 5 bases, J lost 7 bases, and 9 bases lay in between. Germline-derived CDR1 and CDR2 are DFQATT and SNEGSKA (reference sequence). The CDR3 region is CSAGSWQPQHF. In nucleotides, the CDR3 is TGCAGTGCTGGGTCGTGGCAGCCCCAGCATTTT.

The V and J genes are TRBV5-1 and TRBJ2-7; the match to TRBD2 covers 8 bases. Germline V lookup: CDR1 SGHRS, CDR2 YFSETQ. The CDR3 runs 14 residues. Trimming removed 0 bases from V and 6 bases from J; junction bases left unmatched: 5. CDR3: CASSLDGRGGEQYV. The CDR3 DNA reads TGCGCCAGCAGCTTGGACGGGAGGGGCGGCGAGCAGTACGTC.

The chain links TRBV20-1 to TRBJ2-1, with a possible D match to TRBD2 (6 bases). V was pared by 5 bases and J by 7 bases, with 15 bases between. This CDR3 region has 13 residues. Looked up from germline, CDR1 is DFQATT and CDR2 is SNEGSKA (reference sequence). CDR3 nucleotide sequence: TGCAGTGCTGGCGGGGTCCGAGGGAATGAGCAGTTCTTC. This codes for CSAGGVRGNEQFF.

The sample holds a few counts of this clonotype. V gene TRBV6-1 combines with J gene TRBJ2-5; 7 bases line up with TRBD1. The CDR3 is 15 residues long. CDR1 MNHNS and CDR2 SASEGT come from the germline V gene. The ends lost 7 bases at V and 4 bases at J; junction bases unmatched: 12. The CDR3 DNA reads as TGTGCCAGCAATCCGTCACAGGGGTCGGGAGAGACCCAGTACTTC. Encoded protein: CASNPSQGSGETQYF.

The chain combines TRBV5-1 with TRBJ2-3, with 8 bases that match TRBD2. The CDR3 loop spans 15 amino acids. With V trimmed by 0 bases and J by 3 bases, 3 bases remained unmatched. Germline V CDR1 and CDR2: SGHRS, YFSETQ. The CDR3 bases are TGCGCCAGCAGCTTGGCGGGGGGGAAGACAGATACGCAGTATTTT. Protein product: CASSLAGGKTDTQYF.

This clonotype was counted at least ten times. The CDR3, as DNA: TGTGCCAGCAGCTCGGCAGGGGGCTACGAGCAGTACTTC. This encodes CASSSAGGYEQYF. This chain joins TRBV7-9 and TRBJ2-7; 7 nucleotides agree with TRBD1. Looked up from germline, CDR1 is SEHNR and CDR2 is FQNEAQ (reference sequence). V lost 4 bases to trimming and J lost 3 bases; unmatched junction nucleotides: 3. This CDR3 is built from 13 residues. Combining the CDR3 with reference TRBV7-9 and TRBJ2-7 gives the whole variable domain DTGVSQNPRHKITKRGQNVTFRCDPISEHNRLYWYRQTLGQGPEFLTYFQNEAQLEKSRLLSDRFSAERPKGSFSTLEIQRTEQGDSAMYLCASSSAGGYEQYFGPGTRLTVT.

This clonotype was seen a few times. J is TRBJ1-2 and V is TRBV20-1, with 9 bases fitting TRBD1. The V gene end was trimmed by 2 bases and the J gene end by 1 base; junction bases not matched to a gene: 5. From germline, CDR1 is DFQATT and CDR2 SNEGSKA (reference sequence). The CDR3 has 15 residues. DNA for the CDR3: TGCAGTGCTAGAACGCACAGGGGGCTTAACTATGGCTACACCTTC. It codes for CSARTHRGLNYGYTF.

This clonotype was seen a few times. The chain uses TRBV5-1 and TRBJ2-7, with D possibly being TRBD1 or TRBD2 (5 bases each). The CDR3 totals 15 residues. The germline V and J ends were trimmed by 4 bases and 1 base, with 15 bases remaining between them. CDR1 is SGHRS, CDR2 YFSETQ, per germline. Here the CDR3 DNA reads TGCGCCAGCAGCCCTGGGGGTACGGAATCCTACGAGCAGTACTTC. Its translation: CASSPGGTESYEQYF.

The chain couples TRBV19 to TRBJ1-1; tentatively, D is TRBD1 (5 bases). V lost 3 bases to trimming and J lost 4 bases, with 12 bases between them. CDR3 length equals 14 residues. CDR1 and CDR2 (germline): LNHDA, SQIVND (reference sequence). Here the CDR3 reads CASSIPQGGTEAFF. CDR3 DNA: TGTGCCAGTAGTATCCCCCAGGGAGGCACTGAAGCTTTCTTT.

This clonotype was seen only once. The V gene is TRBV6-1, the J gene TRBJ2-6, with a possible D match to TRBD1 (5 bases). This CDR3 region has 16 residues. Germline V CDR1 and CDR2: MNHNS, SASEGT. Trimming shortened V by 6 bases and J by 0 bases, and 12 bases separated the two germline ends. CDR3 sequence (DNA): TGTGCCAGCAGCTCAGGGTCCTTCTCTGGGGCCAACGTCCTGACTTTC. This codes for CASSSGSFSGANVLTF.

The chain is built from TRBV7-9 and TRBJ1-5; D is possibly TRBD1 (6 bases). Germline values: CDR1 SEHNR, CDR2 FQNEAQ (reference sequence). The CDR3 runs to 13 residues. The V end lost 10 bases, the J end lost 7 bases, and 17 bases lay between the germline ends. The CDR3 spells CATQAGVGQPQHF. In DNA, the CDR3 is TGTGCCACCCAGGCAGGGGTCGGGCAGCCCCAGCATTTT.

This clonotype was picked up a small number of times. This rearrangement joins TRBV27 to TRBJ2-4, with 9 bases lining up with TRBD1. This CDR3 contains 14 residues. Germline V CDR1 and CDR2: MNHEY, SMNVEV (reference sequence). Trimming cost V 5 bases and J 6 bases; bases outside gene matches: 5. CDR3 loop: CASSPTGGRNIQYF. The CDR3 region has the DNA TGTGCCAGCAGTCCGACAGGGGGAAGAAACATTCAGTACTTC.

The V call is TRBV7-3, the J call TRBJ2-3, with 8 bases identical to TRBD1. The CDR3 has 15 amino acids. Germline CDR1 is SGHTA and CDR2 is FQGTGA. The junction had 1 base not matched to a gene; V was cut back by 0 bases and J by 2 bases. CDR3 residues: CASSLTTGVTDTQYF. In DNA, the CDR3 is TGTGCCAGCAGCTTAACGACAGGGGTCACAGATACGCAGTATTTT.

This clonotype was found a few times. The chain is built from TRBV12-3 or TRBV12-4 and TRBJ1-1, with 9 bases aligning to TRBD1. Unmatched junction bases numbered 12, after V lost 6 bases and J lost 10 bases. CDR3 length: 14 residues. The CDR3 sequence: CASRETGTGYRAFF. CDR3 in DNA: TGTGCCAGCAGGGAAACCGGGACAGGGTATCGAGCTTTCTTT.

The chain is built from TRBV12-3 or TRBV12-4 and TRBJ1-2; tentatively, D is TRBD1 (6 bases). V shed 2 bases and J shed 4 bases, with 11 bases lying between them. The CDR3 spans 14 residues. The CDR3 coding sequence is TGTGCCAGCAGTTTATTCGGGACACTCTATGGCTACACCTTC. Protein product: CASSLFGTLYGYTF.

This clonotype was counted only a few times. The chain recombines TRBV4-1 with TRBJ2-7; 8 nucleotides match TRBD2. From germline, CDR1 is MGHRA and CDR2 YSYEKL. V was clipped by 4 bases and J by 5 bases; unmatched bases: 7. The CDR3 has 14 amino acids. CDR3 sequence (DNA): TGCGCCAGCAGCCTCCGGACTAGCTCGGACGAGCAGTACTTC. As protein: CASSLRTSSDEQYF.

This clonotype was recorded a few times. The chain uses TRBV7-2 and TRBJ2-7; 9 bases align to TRBD2. Germline V lookup: CDR1 SGHTA, CDR2 FQGNSA. The CDR3 covers 14 residues. With V trimmed by 5 bases and J by 6 bases, 8 bases remained unmatched. This CDR3 reads CASSIHLLAGEQYF. CDR3 in DNA: TGTGCCAGCAGCATACACCTACTAGCGGGCGAGCAGTACTTC. Drawing the rest from reference TRBV7-2 and TRBJ2-7, the complete variable domain is GAGVSQSPSNKVTEKGKDVELRCDPISGHTALYWYRQSLGQGLEFLIYFQGNSAPDKSGLPSDRFSAERTGGSVSTLTIQRTQQEDSAVYLCASSIHLLAGEQYFGPGTRLTVT.

The chain links TRBV5-1 to TRBJ2-7; 9 nucleotides agree with TRBD1. The CDR3 is made up of 13 amino acids. V lost 4 bases to trimming and J lost 3 bases; unmatched junction nucleotides: 2. Germline V gives CDR1 SGHRS, CDR2 YFSETQ. CDR3 sequence reads: CASSRQGDYEQYF. In nucleotides, the CDR3 is TGCGCCAGCAGCCGACAGGGGGACTACGAGCAGTACTTC.

This clonotype was picked up one time. A much larger clone differs by one base, so this may be a read error. V gene TRBV12-3 or TRBV12-4 combines with J gene TRBJ2-2; 10 nucleotides line up with TRBD2. This CDR3 spans 15 amino acids. With 4 bases clipped from V and 4 bases from J, the junction kept 3 bases outside the gene matches. The CDR3 here is CASSSSGGRTGELFF. For the CDR3, the DNA is TGTGCCAGCAGTTCTAGCGGGGGACGCACCGGGGAGCTGTTTTTT.